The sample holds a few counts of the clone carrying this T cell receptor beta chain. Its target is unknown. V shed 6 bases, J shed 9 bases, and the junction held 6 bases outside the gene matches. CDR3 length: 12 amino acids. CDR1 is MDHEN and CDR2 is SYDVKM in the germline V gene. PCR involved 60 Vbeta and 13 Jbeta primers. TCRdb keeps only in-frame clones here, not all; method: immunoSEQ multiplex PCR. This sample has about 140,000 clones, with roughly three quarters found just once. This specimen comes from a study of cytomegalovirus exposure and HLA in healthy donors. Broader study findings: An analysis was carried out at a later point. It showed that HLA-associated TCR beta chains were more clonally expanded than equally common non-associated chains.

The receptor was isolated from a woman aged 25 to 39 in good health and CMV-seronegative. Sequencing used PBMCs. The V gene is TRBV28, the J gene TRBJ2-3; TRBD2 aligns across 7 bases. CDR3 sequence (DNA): TGTGCCAGCAGGCACCTAGCGGACACGCAGTATTTT. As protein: CASRHLADTQYF.